This T cell receptor (beta chain) derives from a study of T cells after yellow fever vaccination. TCRdb recomputed calls from the 5' RACE reads with MiXCR, one row per CDR3 protein. Seen here are about 22,000 distinct CDR3 sequences, approximately 5.2% observed once, and the top ten hold 20%. The CDR3 sequence is 14 residues long. V lost 1 base to trimming and J lost 9 bases, with 15 bases between them. Germline V CDR1 and CDR2: SGHDN, FVKESK. This clonotype was seen a handful of times. The chain uses TRBV14 and TRBJ1-1; D is unclear. Sequencing used PBMCs, either bulk or a sorted T-cell subset (CD4+, CD8+, memory, or dextramer-sorted; not recorded which), obtained roughly 47 days after the first yellow fever vaccination. The TCR sequence derives from a man aged 18-30 years who received the YFV17D yellow fever vaccine. DNA for the CDR3: TGTGCCAGCAGCCAAGGAGGTAGAAGCGCGAAAGCTTTCTTT. Encoded protein: CASSQGGRSAKAFF.